This entry concerns a single TCR beta chain. Its cognate antigen is unknown. The entry originates in a study of PD-1 blockade in classical Hodgkin lymphoma. The study, taken as a whole, reports: There was a significant rise in CD4+ TCR diversity by C4D1, with no such rise for CD8+.

Only in-frame clones appear in the TCRdb table, and some are missing; sequencing was by immunoSEQ multiplex PCR. The table lists about 26,000 clones, just over 85% of them singletons. Trimming removed 5 bases from V and 0 bases from J, with 7 bases in between. Germline V lookup: CDR1 SEHNR, CDR2 FQNEAQ (reference sequence). This CDR3 spans 13 amino acids. Every patient had relapsed following autologous stem cell transplantation, and cohorts differed in brentuximab vedotin exposure. The TCR was taken from a human donor with classical Hodgkin lymphoma. The genes are TRBV7-9 and TRBJ1-2; no clear D gene. The material was peripheral blood mononuclear cells (PBMCs), obtained at baseline. The CDR3 loop is CASSAQANYGYTF. DNA of the CDR3: TGTGCCAGCAGCGCCCAGGCTAACTATGGCTACACCTTC.